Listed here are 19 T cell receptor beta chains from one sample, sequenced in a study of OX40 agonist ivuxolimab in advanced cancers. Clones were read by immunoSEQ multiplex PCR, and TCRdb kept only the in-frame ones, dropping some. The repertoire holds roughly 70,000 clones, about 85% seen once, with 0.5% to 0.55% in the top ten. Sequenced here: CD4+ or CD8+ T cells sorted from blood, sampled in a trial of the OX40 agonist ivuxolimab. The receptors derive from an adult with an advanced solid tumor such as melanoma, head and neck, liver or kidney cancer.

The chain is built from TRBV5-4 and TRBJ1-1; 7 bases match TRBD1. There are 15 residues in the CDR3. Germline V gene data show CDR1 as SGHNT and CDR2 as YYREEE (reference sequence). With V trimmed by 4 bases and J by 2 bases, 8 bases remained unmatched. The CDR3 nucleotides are TGTGCCAGCAGCCCTGCCGGGACAGTCAACACTGAAGCTTTCTTT. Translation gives CASSPAGTVNTEAFF.

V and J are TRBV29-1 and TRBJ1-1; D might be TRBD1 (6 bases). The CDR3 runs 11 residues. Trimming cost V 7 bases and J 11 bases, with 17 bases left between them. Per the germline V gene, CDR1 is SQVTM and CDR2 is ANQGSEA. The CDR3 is CSATTQGRAFF. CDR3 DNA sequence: TGCAGCGCTACAACACAGGGACGGGCTTTCTTT.

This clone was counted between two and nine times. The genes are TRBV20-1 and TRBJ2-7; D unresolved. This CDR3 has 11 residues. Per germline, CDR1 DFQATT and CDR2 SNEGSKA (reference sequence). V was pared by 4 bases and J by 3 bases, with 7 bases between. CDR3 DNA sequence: TGCAGTGCTAAGAAGGGCTACGAGCAGTACTTC. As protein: CSAKKGYEQYF.

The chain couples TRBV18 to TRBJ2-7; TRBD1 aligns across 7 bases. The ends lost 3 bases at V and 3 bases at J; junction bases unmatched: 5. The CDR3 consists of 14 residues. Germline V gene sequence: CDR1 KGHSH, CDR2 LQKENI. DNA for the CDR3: TGTGCCAGCTCACCCGGGACAGCATACTACGAGCAGTACTTC. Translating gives CASSPGTAYYEQYF.

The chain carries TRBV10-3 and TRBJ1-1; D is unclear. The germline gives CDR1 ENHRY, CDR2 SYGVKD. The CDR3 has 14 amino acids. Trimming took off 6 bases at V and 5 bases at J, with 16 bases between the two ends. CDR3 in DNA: TGTGCCATCAGCAGAAGGGATGTAGGGACTGAAGCTTTCTTT. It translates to CAISRRDVGTEAFF.

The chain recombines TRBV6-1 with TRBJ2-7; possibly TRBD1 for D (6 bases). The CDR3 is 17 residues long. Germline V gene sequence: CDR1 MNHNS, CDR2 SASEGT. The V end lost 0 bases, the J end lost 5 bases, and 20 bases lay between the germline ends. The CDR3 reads CASSEAGFRQEEDEQYF. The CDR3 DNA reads TGTGCCAGCAGTGAAGCGGGGTTCCGACAGGAGGAGGACGAGCAGTACTTC.

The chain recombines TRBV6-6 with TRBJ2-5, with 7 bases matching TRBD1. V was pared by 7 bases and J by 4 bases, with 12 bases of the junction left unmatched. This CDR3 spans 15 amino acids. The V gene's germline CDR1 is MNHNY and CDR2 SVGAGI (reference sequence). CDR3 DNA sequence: TGTGCCAGCACCCGGACAGGTGGTCGAGGAGAGACCCAGTACTTC. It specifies CASTRTGGRGETQYF.

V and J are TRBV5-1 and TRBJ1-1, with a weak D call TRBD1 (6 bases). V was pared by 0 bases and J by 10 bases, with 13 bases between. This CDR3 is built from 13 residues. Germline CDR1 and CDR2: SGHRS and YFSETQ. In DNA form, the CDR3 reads TGCGCCAGCAGCTTGGACAGGGTAAGCGTAGCTTTCTTT. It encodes CASSLDRVSVAFF.

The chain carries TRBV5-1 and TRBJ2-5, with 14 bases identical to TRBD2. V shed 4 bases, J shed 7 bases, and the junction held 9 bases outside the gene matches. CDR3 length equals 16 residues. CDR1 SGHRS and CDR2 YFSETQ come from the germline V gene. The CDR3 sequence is CASSLGLAGGLGTQYF. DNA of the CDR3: TGCGCCAGCAGCCTTGGACTAGCGGGGGGACTGGGGACCCAGTACTTC.

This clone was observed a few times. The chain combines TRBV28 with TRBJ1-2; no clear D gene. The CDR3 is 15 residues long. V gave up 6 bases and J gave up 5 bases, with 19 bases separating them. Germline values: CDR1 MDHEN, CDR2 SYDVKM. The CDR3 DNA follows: TGTGCCAGCAGGCCGGGTGGGAGAGTCGATTATGGCTACACCTTC. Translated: CASRPGGRVDYGYTF.

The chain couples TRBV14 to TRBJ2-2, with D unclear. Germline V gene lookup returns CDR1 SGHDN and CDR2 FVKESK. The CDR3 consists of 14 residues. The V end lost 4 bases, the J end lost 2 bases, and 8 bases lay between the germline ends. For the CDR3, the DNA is TGTGCCAGCAGCCGTGACTCTAACACCGGGGAGCTGTTTTTT. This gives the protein CASSRDSNTGELFF.

The CDR3 sequence is CAWWREGSNQPQHF. DNA of the CDR3: TGTGCCTGGTGGCGGGAGGGAAGCAATCAGCCCCAGCATTTT. The chain uses TRBV30 and TRBJ1-5; D is unresolved. The germline V gene has CDR1 GTSNPN and CDR2 SVGIG (reference sequence). The CDR3 has 14 amino acids. V dropped 5 bases and J dropped 1 base, with 12 bases sitting between them.

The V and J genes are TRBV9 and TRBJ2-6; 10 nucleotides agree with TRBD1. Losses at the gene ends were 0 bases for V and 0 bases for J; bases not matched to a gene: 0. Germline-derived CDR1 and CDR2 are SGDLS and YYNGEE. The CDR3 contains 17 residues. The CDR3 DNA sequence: TGTGCCAGCAGCGTAGGGACAGGGGGCTCTGGGGCCAACGTCCTGACTTTC. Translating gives CASSVGTGGSGANVLTF.

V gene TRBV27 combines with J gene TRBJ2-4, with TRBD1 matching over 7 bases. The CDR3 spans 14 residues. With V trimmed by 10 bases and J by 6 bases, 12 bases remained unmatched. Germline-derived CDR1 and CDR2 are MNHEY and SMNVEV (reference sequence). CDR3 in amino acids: CATDGMGQLNIQYF. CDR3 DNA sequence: TGTGCCACCGATGGCATGGGACAGCTAAACATTCAGTACTTC.

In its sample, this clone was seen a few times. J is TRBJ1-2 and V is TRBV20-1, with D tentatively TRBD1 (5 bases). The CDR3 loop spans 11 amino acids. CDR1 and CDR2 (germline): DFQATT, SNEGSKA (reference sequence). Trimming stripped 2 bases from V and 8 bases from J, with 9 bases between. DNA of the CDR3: TGCAGTGCTAGAATGCCAGGGGGCTACACCTTC. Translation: CSARMPGGYTF.

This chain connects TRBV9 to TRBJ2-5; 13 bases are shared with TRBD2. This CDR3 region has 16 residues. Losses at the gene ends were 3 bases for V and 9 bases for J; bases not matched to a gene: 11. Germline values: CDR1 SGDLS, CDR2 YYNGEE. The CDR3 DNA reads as TGTGCCAGCAGCGCGGGGACTAGCGGGGTGCATAGGGCCCAGTACTTC. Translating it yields CASSAGTSGVHRAQYF.

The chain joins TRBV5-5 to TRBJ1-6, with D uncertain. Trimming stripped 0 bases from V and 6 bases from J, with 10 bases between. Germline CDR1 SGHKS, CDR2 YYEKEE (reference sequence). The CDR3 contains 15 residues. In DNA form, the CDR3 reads TGTGCCAGCAGCTTGGTACGCCAGACTAATTCACCCCTCCACTTT. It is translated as CASSLVRQTNSPLHF. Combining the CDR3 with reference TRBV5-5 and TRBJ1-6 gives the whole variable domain DAGVTQSPTHLIKTRGQQVTLRCSPISGHKSVSWYQQVLGQGPQFIFQYYEKEERGRGNFPDRFSARQFPNYSSELNVNALLLGDSALYLCASSLVRQTNSPLHFGNGTRLTVT.

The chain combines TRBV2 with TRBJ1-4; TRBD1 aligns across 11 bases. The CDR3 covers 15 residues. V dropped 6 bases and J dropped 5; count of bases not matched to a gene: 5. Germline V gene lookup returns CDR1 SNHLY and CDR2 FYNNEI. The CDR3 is CASSVGQGANEKLFF. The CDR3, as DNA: TGTGCCAGCAGCGTTGGACAGGGGGCAAATGAAAAACTGTTTTTT.

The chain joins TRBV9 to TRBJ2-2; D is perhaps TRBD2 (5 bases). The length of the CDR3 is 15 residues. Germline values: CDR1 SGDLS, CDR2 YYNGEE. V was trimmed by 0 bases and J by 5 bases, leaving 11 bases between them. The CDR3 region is CASSVEASFTGELFF. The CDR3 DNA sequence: TGTGCCAGCAGCGTAGAGGCTAGCTTTACCGGGGAGCTGTTTTTT.